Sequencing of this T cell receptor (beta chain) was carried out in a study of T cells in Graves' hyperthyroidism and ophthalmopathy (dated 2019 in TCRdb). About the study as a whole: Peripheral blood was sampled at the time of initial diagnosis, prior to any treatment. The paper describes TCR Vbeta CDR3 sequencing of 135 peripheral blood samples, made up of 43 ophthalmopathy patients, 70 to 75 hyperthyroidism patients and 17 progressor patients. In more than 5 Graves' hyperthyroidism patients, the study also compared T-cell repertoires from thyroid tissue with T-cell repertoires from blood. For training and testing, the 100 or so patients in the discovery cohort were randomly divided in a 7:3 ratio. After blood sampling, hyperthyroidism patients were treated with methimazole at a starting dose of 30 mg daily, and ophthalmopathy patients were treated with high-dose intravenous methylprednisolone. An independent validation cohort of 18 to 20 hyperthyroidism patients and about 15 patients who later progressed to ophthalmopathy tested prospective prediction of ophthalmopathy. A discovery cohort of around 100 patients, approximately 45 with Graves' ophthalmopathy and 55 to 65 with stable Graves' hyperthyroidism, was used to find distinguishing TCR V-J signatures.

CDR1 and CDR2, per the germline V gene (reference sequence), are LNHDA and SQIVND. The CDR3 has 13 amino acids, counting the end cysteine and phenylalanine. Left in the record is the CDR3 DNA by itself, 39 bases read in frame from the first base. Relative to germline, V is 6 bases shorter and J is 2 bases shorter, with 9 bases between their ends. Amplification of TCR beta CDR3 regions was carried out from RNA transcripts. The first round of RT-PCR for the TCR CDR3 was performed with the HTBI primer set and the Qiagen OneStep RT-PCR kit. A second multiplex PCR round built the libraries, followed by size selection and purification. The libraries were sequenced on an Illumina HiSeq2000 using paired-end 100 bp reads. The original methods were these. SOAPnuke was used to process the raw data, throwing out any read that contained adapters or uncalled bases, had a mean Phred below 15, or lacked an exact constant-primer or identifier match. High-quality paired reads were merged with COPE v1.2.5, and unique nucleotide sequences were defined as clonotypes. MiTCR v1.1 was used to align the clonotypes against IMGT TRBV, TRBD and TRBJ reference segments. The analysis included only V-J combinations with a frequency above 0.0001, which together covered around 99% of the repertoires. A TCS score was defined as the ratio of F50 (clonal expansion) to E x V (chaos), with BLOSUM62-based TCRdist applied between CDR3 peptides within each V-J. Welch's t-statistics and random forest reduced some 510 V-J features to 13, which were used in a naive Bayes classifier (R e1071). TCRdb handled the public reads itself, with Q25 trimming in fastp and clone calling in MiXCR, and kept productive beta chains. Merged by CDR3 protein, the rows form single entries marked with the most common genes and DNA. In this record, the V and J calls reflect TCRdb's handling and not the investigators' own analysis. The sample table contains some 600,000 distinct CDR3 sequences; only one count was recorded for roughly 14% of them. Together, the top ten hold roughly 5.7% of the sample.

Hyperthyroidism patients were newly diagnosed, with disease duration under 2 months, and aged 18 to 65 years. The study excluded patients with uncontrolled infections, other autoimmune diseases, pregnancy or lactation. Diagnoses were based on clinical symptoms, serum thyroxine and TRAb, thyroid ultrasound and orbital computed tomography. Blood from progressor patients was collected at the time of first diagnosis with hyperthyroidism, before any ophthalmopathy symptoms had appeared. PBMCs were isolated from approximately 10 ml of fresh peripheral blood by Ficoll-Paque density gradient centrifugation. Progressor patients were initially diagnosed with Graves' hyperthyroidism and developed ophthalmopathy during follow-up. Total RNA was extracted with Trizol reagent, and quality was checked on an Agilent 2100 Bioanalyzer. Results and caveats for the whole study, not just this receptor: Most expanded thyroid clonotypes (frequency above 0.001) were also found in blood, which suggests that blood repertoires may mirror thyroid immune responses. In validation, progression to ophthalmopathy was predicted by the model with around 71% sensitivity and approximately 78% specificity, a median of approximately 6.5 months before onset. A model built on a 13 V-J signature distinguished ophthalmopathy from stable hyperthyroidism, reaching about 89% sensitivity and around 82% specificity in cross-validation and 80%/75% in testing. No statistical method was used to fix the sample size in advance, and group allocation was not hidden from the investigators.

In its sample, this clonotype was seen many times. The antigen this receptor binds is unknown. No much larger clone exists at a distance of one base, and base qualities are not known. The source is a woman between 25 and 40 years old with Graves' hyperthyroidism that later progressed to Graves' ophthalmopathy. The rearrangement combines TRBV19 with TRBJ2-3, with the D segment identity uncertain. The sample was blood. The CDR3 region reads CASRDGVTDTQYF. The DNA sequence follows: TGTGCCAGTAGGGACGGCGTCACAGATACGCAGTATTTT. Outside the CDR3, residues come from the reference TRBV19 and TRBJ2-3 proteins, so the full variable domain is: DGGITQSPKYLFRKEGQNVTLSCEQNLNHDAMYWYRQDPGQGLRLIYYSQIVNDFQKGDIAEGYSVSREKKESFPLTVTSAQKNPTAFYLCASRDGVTDTQYFGPGTRLTVL.